Listed below are T cell receptor beta chains from one sample, sequenced in a study of cytomegalovirus exposure and HLA in healthy donors. Clones were sequenced by immunoSEQ multiplex PCR, and TCRdb holds only the in-frame ones, with some missing. Among more than 95,000 clones listed, 65% to 80% were seen once. The specimen sequenced was PBMCs. The source of these receptors is a woman in her 70s in good health and CMV-seropositive. CDR3s include the opening cysteine and the closing phenylalanine or tryptophan.

v_call: TRBV5-1
j_call: TRBJ1-1
cdr3_aa: CASSLASVGLANTEAFF

v_call: TRBV10-2
j_call: TRBJ2-5
cdr3_aa: CASGRQGEGETQYF

v_call: TRBV7-8
j_call: TRBJ2-7
cdr3_aa: CASSLGQDYEQYF

v_call: TRBV28
j_call: TRBJ1-2
cdr3_aa: CASSSPGQSGGYTF

v_call: TRBV4-3
j_call: TRBJ2-2
cdr3_aa: CASSPGSALNTGELFF

v_call: TRBV19
j_call: TRBJ2-2
cdr3_aa: CASTGTSGRLNTGELFF

v_call: TRBV11-1
j_call: TRBJ2-7
cdr3_aa: CASSPSGLAGDYEQYF

v_call: TRBV7-8
j_call: TRBJ2-5
cdr3_aa: CASSLGPPGTVKGTQYF

v_call: TRBV18
j_call: TRBJ1-1
cdr3_aa: CASSRTDTEAFF

v_call: TRBV4-2
j_call: TRBJ2-1
cdr3_aa: CASSRNSATSGNEQFF

v_call: TRBV5-4
j_call: TRBJ1-2
cdr3_aa: CASSSITPGQGYGYTF

v_call: TRBV11-2
j_call: TRBJ2-3
cdr3_aa: CASSLDLGDTDTQYF

v_call: TRBV14
j_call: TRBJ1-1
cdr3_aa: CASSQGVLNTEAFF

v_call: TRBV28
j_call: TRBJ1-2
cdr3_aa: CASSPGTALYGYTF

v_call: TRBV28
j_call: TRBJ1-5
cdr3_aa: CASRNSFNQPQHF

v_call: TRBV5-1
j_call: TRBJ1-4
cdr3_aa: CASSLAVDEKLFF

v_call: TRBV19
j_call: TRBJ2-3
cdr3_aa: CASRKRRGSDTQYF

v_call: TRBV19
j_call: TRBJ2-7
cdr3_aa: CASLETDTYEQYF

v_call: TRBV5-6
j_call: TRBJ2-5
cdr3_aa: CASSLEGTGLGETQYF

v_call: TRBV7-2
j_call: TRBJ2-6
cdr3_aa: CASSSGQGGRRANVLTF

v_call: TRBV7-2
j_call: TRBJ1-4
cdr3_aa: CASSLVGQGWEKLFF

v_call: TRBV29-1
j_call: TRBJ1-2
cdr3_aa: CSVEAYYGYTF

v_call: TRBV14
j_call: TRBJ2-5
cdr3_aa: CASSQAMEGKQYF

v_call: TRBV27
j_call: TRBJ1-1
cdr3_aa: CASSLYTGTGAAGAFF

v_call: TRBV5-6
j_call: TRBJ2-2
cdr3_aa: CASSYLGQNTGELFF

v_call: TRBV27
j_call: TRBJ2-7
cdr3_aa: CASTLSGSHSYEQYF

v_call: TRBV7-2
j_call: TRBJ1-5
cdr3_aa: CASSTRQGPGNQPQHF

v_call: TRBV28
j_call: TRBJ2-5
cdr3_aa: CASSTRQGRQETQYF

v_call: TRBV15
j_call: TRBJ2-5
cdr3_aa: CATSRPPGQGRETQYF

v_call: TRBV19
j_call: TRBJ2-7
cdr3_aa: CASSDQSWLAGASYEQYF

v_call: TRBV25-1
j_call: TRBJ2-1
cdr3_aa: CASSEYRSSGHNEQFF

v_call: TRBV4-3
j_call: TRBJ2-2
cdr3_aa: CASSPLAGTNTGELFF

v_call: TRBV9
j_call: TRBJ1-1
cdr3_aa: CASSKQGQNTEAFF

v_call: TRBV4-1
j_call: TRBJ2-1
cdr3_aa: CASSHARAGGPYNEQFF

v_call: TRBV4-3
j_call: TRBJ2-1
cdr3_aa: CASSRGVGVGEQFF

v_call: TRBV29-1
j_call: TRBJ2-7
cdr3_aa: CSVRTGAYEQYF

v_call: TRBV9
j_call: TRBJ2-7
cdr3_aa: CASGAGDEQYF

v_call: TRBV9
j_call: TRBJ2-1
cdr3_aa: CASSGWQDRVWTHDYNEQFF

v_call: TRBV11-3
j_call: TRBJ2-7
cdr3_aa: CASSFRGAEQYF

v_call: TRBV6-5
j_call: TRBJ1-2
cdr3_aa: CASSKTGGAYGYTF

v_call: TRBV19
j_call: TRBJ2-3
cdr3_aa: CASSIRTGSKDTQYF

v_call: TRBV10-3
j_call: TRBJ1-1
cdr3_aa: CAINMEDDTEAFF

v_call: TRBV19
j_call: TRBJ2-5
cdr3_aa: CASAPGLQETQYF

v_call: TRBV13
j_call: TRBJ1-1
cdr3_aa: CASSSTQGVTEAFF

v_call: TRBV19
j_call: TRBJ2-5
cdr3_aa: CASSGGTSGEETQYF

v_call: TRBV7-4
j_call: TRBJ2-7
cdr3_aa: CASSATGSSSYEQYF

v_call: TRBV5-5
j_call: TRBJ2-3
cdr3_aa: CASSPRPSGGGGTDTQYF

v_call: TRBV2
j_call: TRBJ2-2
cdr3_aa: CASSDYGELFF

v_call: TRBV5-6
j_call: TRBJ1-1
cdr3_aa: CASSNGLLNTEAFF

v_call: TRBV6-1
j_call: TRBJ2-7
cdr3_aa: CASFTRGGGYEQYF

v_call: TRBV9
j_call: TRBJ2-7
cdr3_aa: CASSPRTGGGFDEQYF

v_call: TRBV5-4
j_call: TRBJ2-2
cdr3_aa: CASSPETGLASTGELFF

v_call: TRBV5-1
j_call: TRBJ2-1
cdr3_aa: CASSSEGTGSYNEQFF

v_call: TRBV11-2
j_call: TRBJ1-5
cdr3_aa: CASSLGAGRNQPQHF

v_call: TRBV7-9
j_call: TRBJ2-3
cdr3_aa: CASSLDSPPTDTQYF

v_call: TRBV11-2
j_call: TRBJ2-6
cdr3_aa: CASSFRTGLGANGLTF

v_call: TRBV11-2
j_call: TRBJ2-1
cdr3_aa: CASSGTGGRNEQFF

v_call: TRBV28
j_call: TRBJ1-4
cdr3_aa: CASSLRSLGEKLFF

v_call: TRBV12-5
j_call: TRBJ2-5
cdr3_aa: CASGLGGGILETQYF